The clone carrying this T cell receptor (beta chain) is labeled medium-sized (0.01 to 0.1%). Its antigen is not identified. The libraries were made with immunoSEQ version 4 in survey mode. Here immunoSEQ multiplex PCR was the method, and the copy in TCRdb shows in-frame clones only, minus some. The sample yields tens of thousands of clones, roughly 71% seen once. The data are from a study of persistence of HIV-infected CD4 T cells. Overlapping HIV-1 Gag 15-mer peptides at 0.85 to 1 ug per peptide per mL were used. Sorting of responding CD4+ T cells relied on upregulated CD40 ligand together with CD69. Stimulated PBMCs had first been depleted of CD8+ T cells. The CDR3 has 17 residues. The germline V and J ends were trimmed by 0 bases and 1 base, with 10 bases remaining between them. The germline V gene encodes CDR1 LGHNA and CDR2 YNFKEQ. Overall study findings and caveats: TCR oligoclonality correlated with proviral oligoclonality in the same sorted populations.

This material consisted of CD4+ T cells sorted from PBMCs after 18-hour stimulation, taken from a patient who received antiretroviral therapy. The V call is TRBV4-2, the J call TRBJ2-6; D remains unclear. This clonotype was sampled from an adult man with HIV who was CMV-seropositive. The CDR3, as DNA: TGTGCCAGCAGCCAAGAGGAAAAAGGGTCTGGGGCCAACGTCCTGACTTTC. Amino acid sequence: CASSQEEKGSGANVLTF.